Below, 13 T cell receptor beta chains from the same sample are listed, as sequenced in a study of TIL therapy for anti-PD-1-resistant metastatic lung cancer. Time point reported: pre-treatment sample, taken before nivolumab and TIL therapy. The immunoSEQ assay was v3. Here immunoSEQ multiplex PCR was the method, and the copy in TCRdb shows in-frame clones only, minus some. The profile shows fewer than 60,000 clones, 70% to 90% of them singletons. Sequences were derived from blood, sampled at baseline. These receptors originate from a person between 30 and 80 years old with non-small cell lung cancer.

The chain uses TRBV27 and TRBJ2-5, with 9 bases that match TRBD1. The junction had 5 bases not matched to a gene; V was cut back by 4 bases and J by 5 bases. The CDR3 extends over 14 amino acids. Germline V CDR1 and CDR2: MNHEY, SMNVEV (reference sequence). CDR3 nucleotide sequence: TGTGCCAGCAGTTCCCTTGGACAGGGGGAGACCCAGTACTTC. This codes for CASSSLGQGETQYF.

V and J are TRBV18 and TRBJ2-5, with 10 positions matching TRBD2. The CDR3 spans 14 residues. Germline V gives CDR1 KGHSH, CDR2 LQKENI. V shed 5 bases and J 4 bases; nucleotides not matched to a gene: 4. CDR3 amino acids: CASSSAGGPETQYF. The CDR3 DNA reads as TGTGCCAGCTCATCAGCGGGAGGGCCAGAGACCCAGTACTTC.

The chain employs TRBV28 and TRBJ2-7, with D perhaps given as TRBD1 or TRBD2 (5 bases each). The ends were cut back, 2 bases at V and 2 bases at J, with 13 bases in the middle. Germline V lookup: CDR1 MDHEN, CDR2 SYDVKM. This CDR3 contains 15 residues. CDR3 sequence reads: CASSLALGGAYEQYF. DNA for the CDR3: TGTGCCAGCAGTTTAGCGCTTGGGGGAGCCTACGAGCAGTACTTC.

The rearrangement joins TRBV6-5 to TRBJ2-4, with D uncertain. With 4 bases removed from V and 1 base from J, the gap between germline ends came to 8 bases. Germline CDR1 MNHEY, CDR2 SVGAGI. The CDR3 runs 14 residues. CDR3 in DNA: TGTGCCAGCAGTTCCCCGGCGGCCAAAAACATTCAGTACTTC. Protein: CASSSPAAKNIQYF.

This clone has more than one count but fewer than ten. The V call is TRBV7-2, the J call TRBJ2-2; 12 nucleotides align to TRBD2. V was clipped by 1 base and J by 4 bases; unmatched bases: 4. The CDR3 has 17 amino acids. Germline V gene sequence: CDR1 SGHTA, CDR2 FQGNSA. CDR3 amino acids: CASSLGLTSGSTGELFF. CDR3 DNA sequence: TGTGCCAGCAGCTTAGGCTTGACTAGCGGGAGCACCGGGGAGCTGTTTTTT.

The chain combines TRBV6-2 or TRBV6-3 with TRBJ1-5; no clear D. Trimming took 2 bases from V and 2 from J, leaving 7 bases between them. The CDR3 sequence is 14 residues long. CDR1 and CDR2 from the germline V gene are MNHEY and SVGEGT. The CDR3 protein is CASSYRGGNQPQHF. The CDR3 DNA sequence: TGTGCCAGCAGTTACCGCGGAGGCAATCAGCCCCAGCATTTT.

The chain is built from TRBV19 and TRBJ2-7; 9 positions agree with TRBD1. Trimming cost V 5 bases and J 6 bases; bases outside gene matches: 8. Germline V lookup: CDR1 LNHDA, CDR2 SQIVND (reference sequence). This CDR3 has 14 residues. The CDR3 nucleotides read TGTGCCAGTAGTCCCGGGACAGGGCCCAGCGAGCAGTACTTC. This translates into CASSPGTGPSEQYF.

This clone was detected once. This chain joins TRBV19 and TRBJ2-2; D not certain. The V end lost 3 bases, the J end lost 3 bases, and 14 bases lay between the germline ends. Germline V gene data show CDR1 as LNHDA and CDR2 as SQIVND (reference sequence). This CDR3 is built from 16 residues. CDR3 protein: CASSIQWVSHTGELFF. The CDR3 region has the DNA TGTGCCAGTAGTATTCAATGGGTGTCGCACACCGGGGAGCTGTTTTTT.

This sequence joins TRBV29-1 and TRBJ2-3, with D possibly TRBD1 on 5 matching bases. Germline lookup yields CDR1 SQVTM and CDR2 ANQGSEA. The ends were cut back, 4 bases at V and 4 bases at J, with 12 bases in the middle. This CDR3 spans 13 amino acids. The DNA of the CDR3 is TGCAGCGTTGTTCAGGGTCCCGCAGATACGCAGTATTTT. Protein: CSVVQGPADTQYF.

The V and J genes are TRBV11-2 and TRBJ1-1; D not certain. Trimming stripped 3 bases from V and 5 bases from J, with 16 bases between. There are 15 residues in the CDR3. Looked up from germline, CDR1 is SGHAT and CDR2 is FQNNGV. CDR3 nucleotide sequence: TGTGCCAGCAGCTTGTGGGAACCCAATGCGACTGAAGCTTTCTTT. This gives the protein CASSLWEPNATEAFF.

This CDR3 reads CASSLRGGANNEQFF. The CDR3 DNA follows: TGTGCCAGCAGCTTGCGCGGGGGGGCCAACAATGAGCAGTTCTTC. V is TRBV11-2 and J is TRBJ2-1; 9 bases agree with TRBD2. V lost 3 bases and J lost 5; bases outside the gene matches: 5. The germline gives CDR1 SGHAT, CDR2 FQNNGV. This CDR3 comprises 15 residues.

This clone appeared a single time. The chain is built from TRBV28 and TRBJ1-2, with D possibly TRBD1 on 6 matching bases. The CDR3 runs to 15 residues. The V end was cut by 0 bases, the J end by 5 bases, with 13 bases between. Looked up from germline, CDR1 is MDHEN and CDR2 is SYDVKM. The CDR3 DNA is TGTGCCAGCAGTTTATGGGCCCCACAGGGTTATGGCTACACCTTC. Protein: CASSLWAPQGYGYTF.

J is TRBJ1-3 and V is TRBV30, with D possibly being TRBD1 (5 bases). This CDR3 has 12 residues. Trimming removed 8 bases from V and 3 bases from J, with 11 bases in between. Germline lookup yields CDR1 GTSNPN and CDR2 SVGIG (reference sequence). The CDR3 coding sequence is TGTGCCCAGCAGGGTGGTGGAAACACCATATATTTT. This gives the protein CAQQGGGNTIYF.